This paragraph reports one T cell receptor beta chain. As yet, its antigen is unknown. Other DNA sequences of this sample code for an identical CDR3. Trimming pared 1 base from V and 4 bases from J, leaving 8 bases between. Germline CDR1 and CDR2: MGHRA and YSYEKL. CDR3 length equals 13 residues. This sample was taken from a study of shared clonotypes between healthy human individuals. The wider study: The donor group consisted of a couple of women and a few men, aged 18 to 49. Findings and limits, study-wide: The authors sampled blood alone, and tissue repertoires likely differ. Compared with clonotypes that all four donors shared, non-shared clonotypes had lower generation probabilities.

Nashville, Tennessee was home to all donors, who were Caucasian adults. Measured with immunoSEQ multiplex PCR; TCRdb has only the in-frame clones, and not every one. The repertoire includes 1.4 million to 1.5 million clones, approximately 96% of them detected once, and over 1% sits in the top ten. Specimen: naive CD4+ T cells sorted from blood. Subset defined: CD45RA+ positively selected. This receptor was obtained from a man in his thirties or forties in good health. The rearrangement joins TRBV4-1 to TRBJ2-7; no definite D call. The CDR3 DNA is TGCGCCAGCAGCCAAGTTGGTGGTTACGAGCAGTACTTC. Protein product: CASSQVGGYEQYF.